These 7 T cell receptor beta chains share one sample of origin, sequenced in a study of metastatic and nonmetastatic thyroid tumors. Treatment of any kind had been given to no patient before thyroid surgery. TCRdb recomputed clones from the PCR reads via MiXCR. The sample yields 60,000 or so clones, under 30% seen once. The source material was blood. These receptors all stem from a female donor with papillary thyroid cancer or a benign thyroid nodule (not recorded which). Some clones in this sample may be carry-over from other donors' samples.

Notes on this clone: This clone may be a read error of a much larger clone one base away. The chain employs TRBV5-1 and TRBJ1-2, with 8 bases that match TRBD1. Germline lookup yields CDR1 SGHRS and CDR2 YFSETQ. The CDR3 totals 15 residues. V trimming: 4 bases; J trimming: 6 bases; junction bases outside the gene matches: 11. CDR3 residues: CASSAGQGYLNGYTF. As DNA, the CDR3 is TGCGCCAGCAGCGCCGGACAGGGTTACCTAAATGGCTACACCTTC.

In its sample, this clone is medium-sized (0.01 to 0.1%). The chain carries TRBV27 and TRBJ2-7; the D gene is possibly TRBD1 (6 bases). The CDR3 is 14 amino acids. V dropped 1 base and J dropped 6 bases, with 13 bases sitting between them. Germline V gives CDR1 MNHEY, CDR2 SMNVEV (reference sequence). The CDR3 DNA is TGTGCCAGCAGTTTATACAGGGTTGCAACCGAGCAGTACTTC. Protein: CASSLYRVATEQYF.

The rearrangement links TRBV13 to TRBJ1-1, with no clear D. Per the germline V gene, CDR1 is PRHDT and CDR2 is FYEKMQ (reference sequence). This CDR3 has 14 amino acids. V was clipped by 1 base and J by 1 base, with 7 bases between them. The CDR3: CASSLVRQNTEAFF. CDR3 nucleotide sequence: TGTGCCAGCAGCTTAGTGCGGCAGAACACTGAAGCTTTCTTT. Combining the CDR3 with reference TRBV13 and TRBJ1-1 gives the whole variable domain AAGVIQSPRHLIKEKRETATLKCYPIPRHDTVYWYQQGPGQDPQFLISFYEKMQSDKGSIPDRFSAQQFSDYHSELNMSSLELGDSALYFCASSLVRQNTEAFFGQGTRLTVV.

This clone was counted only a few times. The chain combines TRBV27 with TRBJ1-6; D might be TRBD1 (6 bases). V was pared by 6 bases and J by 8 bases, with 8 bases between. The germline V gene has CDR1 MNHEY and CDR2 SMNVEV (reference sequence). The CDR3 is made up of 12 amino acids. The CDR3 sequence is CASSRTDSPLHF. In nucleotides, the CDR3 is TGTGCCAGCAGCCGGACAGATTCACCCCTCCACTTT.

The gene calls are TRBV11-2 and TRBJ2-1, with D tentatively TRBD1 or TRBD2 (5 bases each). Per the germline V gene, CDR1 is SGHAT and CDR2 is FQNNGV. V lost 4 bases to trimming and J lost 4 bases, with 14 bases between them. The CDR3 loop spans 15 amino acids. Here the CDR3 reads CASSWDGAAYNEQFF. DNA of the CDR3: TGTGCCAGCAGCTGGGACGGAGCGGCATACAATGAGCAGTTCTTC.

Only a few counts were recorded for this clone. V usage is TRBV2 and J usage is TRBJ2-7, with TRBD1 as a possible D gene (6 bases). Trimming stripped 9 bases from V and 2 bases from J, with 17 bases between. CDR1 and CDR2 from the germline V gene are SNHLY and FYNNEI. The CDR3 totals 14 residues. CDR3 DNA sequence: TGTGCCAGTACAATCGACAGGTTTCCCTACGAGCAGTACTTC. Translated: CASTIDRFPYEQYF. The complete variable domain, with remaining parts taken from reference TRBV2 and TRBJ2-7, reads EPEVTQTPSHQVTQMGQEVILRCVPISNHLYFYWYRQILGQKVEFLVSFYNNEISEKSEIFDDQFSVERPDGSNFTLKIRSTKLEDSAMYFCASTIDRFPYEQYFGPGTRLTVT.

There are a few counts of this clone. This chain connects TRBV5-6 to TRBJ1-4; 9 bases line up with TRBD1. J lost 6 bases, V lost 0 bases, and 3 bases had no gene match. Germline V CDR1 and CDR2: SGHDT, YYEEEE. The CDR3 runs 15 residues. The CDR3: CASSLVGDRDEKLFF. In DNA form, the CDR3 reads TGTGCCAGCAGCTTGGTAGGGGACAGGGATGAAAAACTGTTTTTT.